In this sample, the clone carrying this T cell receptor beta chain turned up once. CDR1 and CDR2 from the germline V gene are MNHEY and SVGAGI. The V gene end was trimmed by 4 bases and the J gene end by 2 bases; junction bases not matched to a gene: 6. CDR3 length: 15 residues. These data are taken from a study of shared clonotypes between healthy human individuals. About 200 ng DNA, approximately 30,000 T cell genomes, went into each sorted-subset replicate PCR. Some clones are missing from TCRdb's copy, which holds only in-frame ones; the method was immunoSEQ multiplex PCR. This table has about 2 million clones, roughly 96% appearing once.

The origin of this receptor is a man aged 18 to 29 in good health. The chain carries TRBV6-5 and TRBJ2-3; TRBD1 matches at 7 bases. Sequencing was carried out using naive CD4+ T cells sorted from blood. Subset reported: CD45RA+ positively selected. CDR3 coding DNA: TGTGCCAGCAGTTGGGGACAGCCCTTCACAGATACGCAGTATTTT. This sequence encodes CASSWGQPFTDTQYF.